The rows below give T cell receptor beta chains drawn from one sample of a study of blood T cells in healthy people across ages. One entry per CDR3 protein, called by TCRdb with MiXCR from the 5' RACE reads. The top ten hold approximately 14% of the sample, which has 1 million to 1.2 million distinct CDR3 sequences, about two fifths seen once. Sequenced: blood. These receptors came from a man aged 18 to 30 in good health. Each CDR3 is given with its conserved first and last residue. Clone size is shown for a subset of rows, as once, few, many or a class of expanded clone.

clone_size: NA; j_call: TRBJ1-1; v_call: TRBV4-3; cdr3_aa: CASSQDPKVSPEAFF
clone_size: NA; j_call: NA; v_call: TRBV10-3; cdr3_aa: CAISERGTEQETQFF
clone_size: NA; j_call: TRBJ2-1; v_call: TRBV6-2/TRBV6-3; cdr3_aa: CASSYSGGRDEQFF
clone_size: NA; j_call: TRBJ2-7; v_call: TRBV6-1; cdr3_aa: CASSVRYADEQYF
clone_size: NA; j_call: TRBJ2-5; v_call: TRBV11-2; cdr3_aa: CASSLSSWGNQETQYF
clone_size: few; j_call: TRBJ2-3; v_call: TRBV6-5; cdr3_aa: CASTSSGGVVDTQYF
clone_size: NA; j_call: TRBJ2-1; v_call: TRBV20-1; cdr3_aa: CSASLTFPGQWGENEQFF
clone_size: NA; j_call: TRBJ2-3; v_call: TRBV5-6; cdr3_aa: CAGSLDVRYRTDTQYF
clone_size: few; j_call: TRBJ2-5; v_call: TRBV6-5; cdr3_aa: CASSRVPETQYF
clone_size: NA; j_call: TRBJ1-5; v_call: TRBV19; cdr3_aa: CASSLQGIGNQPQHF
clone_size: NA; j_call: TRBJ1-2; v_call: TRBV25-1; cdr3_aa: CASSEAGGHGYTF